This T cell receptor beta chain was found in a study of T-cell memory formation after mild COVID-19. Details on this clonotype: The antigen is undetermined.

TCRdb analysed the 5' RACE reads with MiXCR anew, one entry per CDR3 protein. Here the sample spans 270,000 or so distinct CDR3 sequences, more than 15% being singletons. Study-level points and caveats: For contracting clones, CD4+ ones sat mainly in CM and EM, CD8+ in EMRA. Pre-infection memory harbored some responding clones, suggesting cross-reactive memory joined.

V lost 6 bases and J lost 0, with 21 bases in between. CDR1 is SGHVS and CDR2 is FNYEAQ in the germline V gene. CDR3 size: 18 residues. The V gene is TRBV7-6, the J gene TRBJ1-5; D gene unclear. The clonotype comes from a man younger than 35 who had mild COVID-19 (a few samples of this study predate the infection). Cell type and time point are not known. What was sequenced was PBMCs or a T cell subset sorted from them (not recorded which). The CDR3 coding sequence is TGTGCCAGCAGTTTTCGCCCCCCGGGTCCTACTAGCAATCAGCCCCAGCATTTT. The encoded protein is CASSFRPPGPTSNQPQHF.